The 25 T cell receptor beta chains given below trace back to one sample, sequenced in a study of breast tumors, draining lymph nodes, adjacent tissues. TCRdb ran MiXCR on the multiplex PCR reads and lists one entry per CDR3 protein. The sample has under 250,000 distinct CDR3 sequences, about a third seen once. Samples came from axillary lymph nodes draining the breast cancer. Sequencing used axillary lymph node tissue. The receptors originated from a female donor with breast cancer. Some clones in this sample may be carry-over from other donors' samples.

This clonotype was counted a single time. One end of the junction does not line up with germline, which may come from a read error. The V gene is TRBV2, the J gene TRBJ2-2; 8 bases match TRBD2. Germline CDR1 reads SNHLY; CDR2 reads FYNNEI. This CDR3 region has 13 residues. This CDR3 is CASGGSGTGELFF. The CDR3 DNA follows: TGCGCCAGCGGGGGAAGTGGCACCGGGGAGCTGTTTTTT. The full variable domain, rest sourced from reference TRBV2 and TRBJ2-2, is EPEVTQTPSHQVTQMGQEVILRCVPISNHLYFYWYRQILGQKVEFLVSFYNNEISEKSEIFDDQFSVERPDGSNFTLKIRSTKLEDSAMYFCASGGSGTGELFFGEGSRLTVL.

This clonotype was seen ten or more times. The chain joins TRBV27 to TRBJ1-5; tentative D call: TRBD1 (5 bases). The CDR3 runs 16 residues. V dropped 1 base and J dropped 1 base, with 11 bases sitting between them. Germline CDR1 and CDR2: MNHEY and SMNVEV (reference sequence). In DNA form, the CDR3 reads TGTGCCAGCAGTTTATGGGCACAGGCCAGCAATCAGCCCCAGCATTTT. It codes for CASSLWAQASNQPQHF.

This clonotype showed up many times. A much larger clone differs from this one at a single base, so this may be a read error. J is TRBJ2-5 and V is TRBV7-2; 7 bases agree with TRBD2. Germline V gene data show CDR1 as SGHTA and CDR2 as FQGNSA. This CDR3 has 15 amino acids. DNA for the CDR3: TGTGCCAGCAGCTTAATCAAGGGAGGGATGAAGACCCAGCACTTC. It codes for CASSLIKGGMKTQHF.

This clonotype has a handful of counts. V and J are TRBV27 and TRBJ2-7, with 9 bases matching TRBD2. V lost 2 bases, J lost 0 bases, and 11 bases stayed unmatched. Germline CDR1 and CDR2: MNHEY and SMNVEV (reference sequence). CDR3 size: 18 residues. The CDR3 DNA is TGTGCCAGCAGTTTAGGCGGGGGGGGCCTCTTCACCTCCTACGAGCAGTACTTC. Translating gives CASSLGGGGLFTSYEQYF.

This clonotype was counted ten times or more. This rearrangement joins TRBV19 to TRBJ1-4; D perhaps matches TRBD1 (6 bases). From germline, CDR1 is LNHDA and CDR2 SQIVND (reference sequence). The length of the CDR3 is 13 residues. Trimming took 5 bases from V and 10 from J, leaving 14 bases between them. The CDR3 nucleotides are TGTGCCAGTAGTGTTGGGACAACAGGAAAACTGTTTTTT. It is translated as CASSVGTTGKLFF.

This clonotype was seen ten or more times. CDR3 loop: CATSDRTQGNEQFF. DNA of the CDR3: TGTGCCACCAGTGACCGGACCCAAGGGAATGAGCAGTTCTTC. V usage is TRBV24-1 and J usage is TRBJ2-1, with D hard to call. There are 14 residues in the CDR3. The V gene's germline CDR1 is KGHDR and CDR2 SFDVKD. Trimming left V 4 bases short and J 7 bases short, with 13 bases between.

This clonotype occurred many times. The V and J genes are TRBV29-1 and TRBJ2-3; no firm D call. V was clipped by 4 bases and J by 3 bases, with 11 bases between them. The CDR3 sequence is 13 residues long. The germline V gene encodes CDR1 SQVTM and CDR2 ANQGSEA. CDR3 loop: CSVGGRRTDTQYF. CDR3 nucleotide sequence: TGCAGCGTTGGCGGCAGGAGAACAGATACGCAGTATTTT.

This clonotype was recorded only once. V usage is TRBV29-1 and J usage is TRBJ2-5; 10 bases are a match to TRBD2. Germline lookup yields CDR1 SQVTM and CDR2 ANQGSEA. J was trimmed by 6 bases and V by 7 bases; bases with no gene match: 17. This CDR3 is built from 16 residues. The CDR3 loop is CSASGVSGRARKTQYF. Here the CDR3 DNA reads TGCAGCGCCTCAGGGGTAAGCGGGAGGGCTCGGAAGACCCAGTACTTC.

There are a few counts of this clonotype. The rearrangement links TRBV18 to TRBJ1-2, with D maybe TRBD1 (5 bases). V was clipped by 6 bases and J by 8 bases, with 28 bases between them. Per germline, CDR1 KGHSH and CDR2 LQKENI. This CDR3 region has 17 residues. CDR3 coding DNA: TGTGCCAGCTCTATGAACCGGCCGGGGACTACCTTTTCGGGCTACACCTTC. Its translation is CASSMNRPGTTFSGYTF.

The rearrangement uses TRBV29-1 and TRBJ1-3, with TRBD1 matching 9 bases. The CDR3 is made up of 13 amino acids. CDR1 and CDR2 from the germline V gene are SQVTM and ANQGSEA. Unmatched junction bases numbered 6, after V lost 6 bases and J lost 6 bases. The CDR3 DNA reads TGCAGCGTGATGGGACAGGGTGTAAACACCATATATTTT. It specifies CSVMGQGVNTIYF. The whole variable domain, remainder taken from reference TRBV29-1 and TRBJ1-3, is SAVISQKPSRDICQRGTSLTIQCQVDSQVTMMFWYRQQPGQSLTLIATANQGSEATYESGFVIDKFPISRPNLTFSTLTVSNMSPEDSSIYLCSVMGQGVNTIYFGEGSWLTVV.

This clonotype was found many times. The V gene is TRBV19, the J gene TRBJ2-2; TRBD2 is a possible D gene (5 bases). The CDR3 totals 17 residues. Germline V gene lookup returns CDR1 LNHDA and CDR2 SQIVND (reference sequence). Trimming removed 2 bases at V and 4 bases at J, with 17 bases between. This chain's CDR3 is CASSIWWESGLTGELFF. In DNA, the CDR3 is TGTGCCAGTAGTATATGGTGGGAGTCGGGCCTCACCGGGGAGCTGTTTTTT.

There are many counts of this clonotype. V usage is TRBV14 and J usage is TRBJ2-7; 7 bases line up with TRBD1. The CDR3 covers 16 residues. J was trimmed by 0 bases and V by 5 bases; bases with no gene match: 10. Germline CDR1 SGHDN, CDR2 FVKESK. The CDR3 protein is CASSLRTGISSYEQYF. Here the CDR3 DNA reads TGTGCCAGCAGCTTGCGGACAGGAATCTCCTCCTACGAGCAGTACTTC.

The chain combines TRBV18 with TRBJ2-1, with D tentatively TRBD1 (6 bases). With 2 bases removed from V and 0 bases from J, the gap between germline ends came to 8 bases. This CDR3 comprises 15 residues. CDR1 and CDR2 from the germline V gene are KGHSH and LQKENI. The CDR3 sequence: CASSPGDNSYNEQFF. CDR3 DNA sequence: TGTGCCAGCTCACCAGGGGACAACTCCTACAATGAGCAGTTCTTC.

Details on this clonotype: A much larger clone is a single base away; this may be a read error. This chain joins TRBV5-8 and TRBJ1-5; D uncertain. There are 14 residues in the CDR3. Trimming left V 2 bases short and J 3 bases short, with 9 bases between. Germline CDR1 is SGHTS and CDR2 is YDEGEE. The CDR3 spells CASSLWGANQPQHF. The CDR3 nucleotides are TGTGCCAGCAGCTTATGGGGTGCCAATCAGCCCCAGCATTTT.

Points on this clonotype: A read error may be the cause here, since a much bigger clone is one base away. This chain connects TRBV9 to TRBJ2-1, with a weak D call TRBD1 (6 bases). The length of the CDR3 is 14 residues. From germline, CDR1 is SGDLS and CDR2 YYNGEE. The CDR3 DNA reads as TGTGCCAGCAGCGTGCTCAGGGACAAGAATGAGCAGTCCTTC. The encoded protein is CASSVLRDKNEQSF.

This clonotype was observed at least ten times. The rearrangement joins TRBV20-1 to TRBJ2-3, with 9 bases identical to TRBD2. The CDR3 totals 15 residues. Germline lookup yields CDR1 DFQATT and CDR2 SNEGSKA (reference sequence). V was clipped by 6 bases and J by 0 bases; unmatched bases: 7. The CDR3 DNA is TGCAGTGCCTCATTCGGACTAGCGAGCACAGATACGCAGTATTTT. This translates into CSASFGLASTDTQYF.

In the case of this clonotype: A much larger clone differs by one base, so this may be a read error. V and J are TRBV11-2 and TRBJ2-5, with D possibly being TRBD1 (6 bases). The CDR3 is 13 amino acids. CDR1 and CDR2 from the germline V gene are SGHAT and FQNNGV. V was trimmed by 6 bases and J by 3 bases, leaving 11 bases between them. The CDR3 here is CASRYAGEETQYF. Here the CDR3 DNA reads TGTGCCAGCAGATACGCAGGGGAAGAGACCCAGTACTTC. Full variable domain (outside the CDR3, taken from reference TRBV11-2 and TRBJ2-5): EAGVAQSPRYKIIEKRQSVAFWCNPISGHATLYWYQQILGQGPKLLIQFQNNGVVDDSQLPKDRFSAERLKGVDSTLKIQPAKLEDSAVYLCASRYAGEETQYFGPGTRLLVL.

This chain links TRBV7-8 with TRBJ1-6; D is unresolved. The V end was cut by 4 bases, the J end by 7 bases, with 14 bases between. This CDR3 is 15 amino acids long. Germline values: CDR1 SGHVS, CDR2 FQNEAQ. As DNA, the CDR3 is TGTGCCAGCAGCTCGACTTTAAGGGAAAATTCACCCCTCCACTTT. Encoded protein: CASSSTLRENSPLHF.

This clonotype was picked up a small number of times. This may come from a read error, since a much larger clone is one base off. V and J are TRBV5-5 and TRBJ2-3, with TRBD2 as a possible D gene (5 bases). Germline V gene data show CDR1 as SGHKS and CDR2 as YYEKEE (reference sequence). The CDR3 consists of 10 residues. CDR3 amino acids: CASSLRLPTF. The DNA for the CDR3 is TGTGCCAGCAGCTTAAGACTACCCACTTTT. The full variable domain, in which reference TRBV5-5 and TRBJ2-3 provide the parts outside the CDR3, is DAGVTQSPTHLIKTRGQQVTLRCSPISGHKSVSWYQQVLGQGPQFIFQYYEKEERGRGNFPDRFSARQFPNYSSELNVNALLLGDSALYLCASSLRLPTFGPGTRLTVL.

This clonotype occurred many times. The gene calls are TRBV5-1 and TRBJ2-7; 11 nucleotides line up with TRBD2. The CDR3 has 16 amino acids. Germline values: CDR1 SGHRS, CDR2 YFSETQ. The ends lost 1 base at V and 7 bases at J; junction bases unmatched: 10. The CDR3 loop reads CASSLLGLADPKEQYF. The DNA for the CDR3 is TGCGCCAGCAGCTTGCTGGGACTAGCGGACCCTAAGGAGCAGTACTTC.

This clonotype was detected ten times or more. V gene TRBV2 combines with J gene TRBJ1-3; D gene uncertain. The germline V gene encodes CDR1 SNHLY and CDR2 FYNNEI. V gave up 4 bases and J gave up 8 bases, with 9 bases separating them. This CDR3 contains 12 residues. This CDR3 is CASSVRSDTIYF. The DNA for the CDR3 is TGTGCCAGCAGTGTCAGGTCCGACACCATATATTTT.

This clonotype was observed many times. V usage is TRBV2 and J usage is TRBJ1-5, with TRBD1 as a possible D gene (6 bases). V lost 9 bases and J 5 bases, leaving 11 bases between the germline ends. The germline gives CDR1 SNHLY, CDR2 FYNNEI. The CDR3 loop spans 12 amino acids. The CDR3 DNA follows: TGTGCCAGTACAGGGTCGGATCAGCCCCAGCATTTT. It translates to CASTGSDQPQHF.

A note on this clonotype: The conserved phenylalanine or tryptophan is not found at the CDR3 terminus, so this likely reflects a read error. The chain uses TRBV7-9 and TRBJ2-7; 11 bases are shared with TRBD2. CDR3 length: 14 residues. Germline CDR1 and CDR2: SEHNR and FQNEAQ (reference sequence). CDR3 residues: CVSSDSGRAYEQYL. The CDR3 nucleotides read TGTGTCAGCAGCGATAGCGGGAGGGCCTACGAGCAGTACCTC.

The genes are TRBV20-1 and TRBJ2-1, with 10 bases matching TRBD2. This CDR3 is 14 amino acids long. Germline-derived CDR1 and CDR2 are DFQATT and SNEGSKA (reference sequence). V was clipped by 6 bases and J by 12 bases; unmatched bases: 14. The CDR3 DNA sequence: TGCAGTGCGTGCCCCCCGGGACTAGCGACGGGGCAGTTCTTC. This codes for CSACPPGLATGQFF.

In its sample, this clonotype was seen many times. The chain has TRBV24-1 and TRBJ1-6; 8 nucleotides agree with TRBD1. V shed 10 bases, J shed 9 bases, and the junction held 7 bases outside the gene matches. This CDR3 is 13 amino acids long. Germline-derived CDR1 and CDR2 are KGHDR and SFDVKD. The CDR3 DNA sequence: TGTGCCACTGCCGACAGGGGAGGTTCACCCCTCCACTTT. This encodes CATADRGGSPLHF.